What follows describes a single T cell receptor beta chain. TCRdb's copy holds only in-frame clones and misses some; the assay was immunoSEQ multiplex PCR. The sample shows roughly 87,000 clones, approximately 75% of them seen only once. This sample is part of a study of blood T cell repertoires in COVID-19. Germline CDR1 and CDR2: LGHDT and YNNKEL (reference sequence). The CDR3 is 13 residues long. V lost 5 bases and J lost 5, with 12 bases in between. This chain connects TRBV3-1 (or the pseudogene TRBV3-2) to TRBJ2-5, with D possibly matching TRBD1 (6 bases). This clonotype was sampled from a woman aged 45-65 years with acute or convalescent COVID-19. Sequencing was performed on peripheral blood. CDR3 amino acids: CASSVRGGETQYF. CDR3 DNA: TGTGCCAGCAGCGTCAGGGGTGGGGAGACCCAGTACTTC.